This is a list of T cell receptor beta chains from one sample in a study of shared clonotypes between healthy human individuals. TCRdb's copy holds only in-frame clones and misses some; the assay was immunoSEQ multiplex PCR. This sample has some 490,000 clones; over 75% occur once, and the top ten carry roughly 12%. The sequencing input was PBMCs. Source of these receptors: a middle-aged woman in good health. Some clones in this sample may be carry-over from other donors' samples. Each CDR3 is given with its conserved first and last residue. A D gene is named only where the DNA matches it firmly. Size is stated for part of the rows, as once, few or many counts, or as a class when the clone is expanded.

>-|-|TRBJ2-2|TRBV7-9
TGTGCCAGCAGCTTATCTGGTGCAAGCACCGGGGAGCTGTTTTTT
CASSLSGASTGELFF
>-|medium-sized|TRBJ2-2|TRBV6-4
TGTGCCAGCAGTGAAAGGGATGCCGGGGAGCTGTTTTTT
CASSERDAGELFF
>TRBD1|-|TRBJ2-7|TRBV6-1
TGTGCCAGCAGGCACCCCGGGACAGTCTACGAGCAGTACTTC
CASRHPGTVYEQYF
>-|-|TRBJ1-1|TRBV14
TGTGCCAGCAGCCTTTTAGAAATCACTGAAGCTTTCTTT
CASSLLEITEAFF
>TRBD1|once|TRBJ2-6|TRBV5-1
TGCGCCAGCCGGTCCGGGACAGGCCACTCTGGGGCCAACGTCCTGACTTTC
CASRSGTGHSGANVLTF
>TRBD2|few|TRBJ2-1|TRBV10-3
TGTGCCATCAGTGAGCCCCGGGGACTAGCGGGGAGGGTCGATGAGCAGTTCTTC
CAISEPRGLAGRVDEQFF
>TRBD2|-|TRBJ2-2|TRBV30
TGTGCCTGGAGGGCGGGAGGACACACCGGGGAGCTGTTTTTT
CAWRAGGHTGELFF
>TRBD2|few|TRBJ2-7|TRBV9
TGTGCCAGCAGCGTAGGTCCTAGCGGGAGCTCGAGCTCCTACGAGCAGTACTTC
CASSVGPSGSSSSYEQYF
>-|-|TRBJ1-1|TRBV25-1
TGTGCCAGCAGTGAGCGCCAGATCACTGAAGCTTTCTTT
CASSERQITEAFF
>TRBD2|-|TRBJ2-3|TRBV7-9
TGTGCCAGCAGCTTAGACCTAGCGGGAGTTTGGACGCAGTATTTT
CASSLDLAGVWTQYF